This T cell receptor (beta chain) was retrieved from a study of CXCR3-negative and CXCR3-positive naive CD8 T cells. CD45RO-CCR7+CD27+CD95- cells counted as naive CD8+ T cells. The libraries of TRB cDNA were constructed through 5' RACE using UMI labels. TCRdb reprocessed the 5' RACE reads, with one entry per CDR3 protein and no DNA. This sample's table reports around 140,000 distinct CDR3 sequences. Germline V gene sequence: CDR1 MNHEY, CDR2 SMNVEV (reference sequence). The CDR3 length is 14 residues. Source material: naive CXCR3- CD8+ T cells from blood. Specified subset: CD45RO-CCR7+CD27+CD95- naive CD8+ T cells lacking CXCR3 (TNR3-). This chain links TRBV27 with TRBJ2-3; TCRdb lists TRBD2, though no DNA is available to test this call. The sequence derives from a human donor in good health. Some clones in this sample may be carry-over from other donors' samples. The chain's CDR3 is CASSQGLLTDTQYF.